The 21 T cell receptor beta chains in this list originate from one sample, sequenced in a study of response to subunit inactivated influenza vaccine. TCRdb reanalysed the RT-PCR reads using MiXCR and keeps one entry per CDR3 protein. The sample lists 160,000 or so distinct CDR3 sequences, 11% occurring once. The material sequenced was non-naive T cells sorted from PBMCs, taken 45 days after vaccination. The receptors were sampled from a man aged 50-59 years who received an inactivated influenza vaccine.

The J gene is TRBJ1-2, the V gene TRBV7-2, with D perhaps TRBD1 (6 bases). Germline V CDR1 and CDR2: SGHTA, FQGNSA. The CDR3 length is 16 residues. V gave up 2 bases and J gave up 4 bases, with 17 bases separating them. The CDR3 loop reads CASSLFQGRGGYGYTF. The CDR3 nucleotides are TGTGCCAGCAGCTTATTTCAGGGCAGGGGAGGCTATGGCTACACCTTC.

In regard to this clonotype: A read error may be the cause here, since a much bigger clone is one base away. This chain joins TRBV18 and TRBJ2-5; a weak D match, TRBD1 (5 bases). Germline loops: CDR1 KGHSH, CDR2 LQKENI. Between the trimmed V and J ends, which lost 5 bases and 2 bases, there was a span of 9 bases. The CDR3 length is 13 residues. For the CDR3, the DNA is TGTGCCAGCTCAGTGACAGTTCAAGAGACCCAGTACTTC. The encoded protein is CASSVTVQETQYF.

With regard to this clonotype: At one of its ends the junction is not consistent with the germline gene, which may arise from a read error. The chain uses TRBV6-2 or TRBV6-3 and TRBJ1-1; D call uncertain. Germline assignment: CDR1 MNHEY and CDR2 SVGEGT. There are 13 residues in the CDR3. The CDR3 region has the DNA TGTGCCAGCAGTTATTCACAAGACACAGAAGCTTTCTTT. Translating gives CASSYSQDTEAFF.

This clonotype was counted many times. This chain joins TRBV12-3 or TRBV12-4 and TRBJ2-1; possible D gene TRBD1, 5 bases. The CDR3 spans 13 residues. V dropped 2 bases and J dropped 13 bases, with 15 bases sitting between them. This CDR3 is CASSLTGRALQFF. The CDR3 DNA sequence: TGTGCCAGCAGTTTAACGGGCAGGGCACTCCAGTTCTTC.

As for this clonotype: Its ends do not fully match the called genes, so a read error is possible. This chain connects TRBV7-7 to TRBJ2-5; D may be TRBD1 or TRBD2 (5 bases each). CDR3 length: 16 amino acids. CDR1 SSHAT and CDR2 FNYEAQ come from the germline V gene (reference sequence). CDR3 bases: TGTGCTAGCAGCTCCCACCCGGGGCCCCGACTGGAGACCCAGTACTTC. Protein: CASSSHPGPRLETQYF.

V is TRBV21-1 and J is TRBJ1-5; no check of the table's D call, TRBD1, against the DNA was made. TRBV21-1 represents a pseudogene. The length of the CDR3 is 14 residues. The CDR3 DNA sequence: TGTCCCAGTCCGGACAGGGGCATTGGTCAGCCCCAGCATTTT. The encoded protein is CPSPDRGIGQPQHF.

The J gene is TRBJ2-3, the V gene TRBV12-3 or TRBV12-4; either TRBD1 or TRBD2 may fit D (5 bases each). The CDR3 sequence is 16 residues long. The V gene lost 6 bases and the J gene lost 4 bases, with 20 bases spanning the gap. CDR3 residues: CASSRNRKVEADTQYF. In DNA form, the CDR3 reads TGTGCCAGCAGCCGTAACAGGAAAGTGGAGGCAGATACGCAGTATTTT.

J is TRBJ2-2 and V is TRBV20-1; 12 bases align to TRBD2. The CDR3 has 16 amino acids. J lost 1 base, V lost 0 bases, and 0 bases had no gene match. Germline values: CDR1 DFQATT, CDR2 SNEGSKA (reference sequence). The CDR3 spells CSAREGLAGNTGELFF. DNA for the CDR3: TGCAGTGCTAGAGAGGGACTAGCGGGGAACACCGGGGAGCTGTTTTTT.

This clonotype was counted a few times. This rearrangement joins TRBV28 to TRBJ1-4; D uncertain. Between the trimmed V and J ends, which lost 10 bases and 0 bases, there was a span of 6 bases. The CDR3 consists of 12 residues. The germline V gene has CDR1 MDHEN and CDR2 SYDVKM. Written as DNA, the CDR3 is TGTGCCACGAAGGCAACTAATGAAAAACTGTTTTTT. It translates to CATKATNEKLFF.

The genes are TRBV7-3 and TRBJ2-1, with 10 positions matching TRBD1. Germline trimming cut 1 base from V and 4 bases from J; bases unmatched to any gene: 25. CDR1 SGHTA and CDR2 FQGTGA come from the germline V gene. The CDR3 runs 23 residues. In DNA, the CDR3 is TGTGCCAGCAGCTTAAGAGGCCGACCCGGGACAGGGGATTTTGTTGGACAATACAATGAGCAGTTCTTC. Translation: CASSLRGRPGTGDFVGQYNEQFF. Full variable domain (missing parts from reference TRBV7-3 and TRBJ2-1): GAGVSQTPSNKVTEKGKYVELRCDPISGHTALYWYRQSLGQGPEFLIYFQGTGAADDSGLPNDRFFAVRPEGSVSTLKIQRTERGDSAVYLCASSLRGRPGTGDFVGQYNEQFFGPGTRLTVL.

The CDR3 nucleotides read TGTGCCAGCAGCGACCGGGACAGAAACACTGAAGCTTTCTTT. Its translation: CASSDRDRNTEAFF. This chain connects TRBV9 to TRBJ1-1, with 7 nucleotides matching TRBD1. V trimming: 3 bases; J trimming: 2 bases; junction bases outside the gene matches: 4. The CDR3 runs to 14 residues. CDR1 and CDR2 (germline): SGDLS, YYNGEE. Full variable domain (rest looked up from reference TRBV9 and TRBJ1-1): DSGVTQTPKHLITATGQRVTLRCSPRSGDLSVYWYQQSLDQGLQFLIQYYNGEERAKGNILERFSAQQFPDLHSELNLSSLELGDSALYFCASSDRDRNTEAFFGQGTRLTVV.

This clonotype was observed many times. J is TRBJ1-1 and V is TRBV7-9; D remains unclear. V lost 5 bases and J 3 bases, leaving 13 bases between the germline ends. The CDR3 spans 14 residues. In germline, CDR1 is SEHNR, CDR2 FQNEAQ (reference sequence). The CDR3 reads CASSQAVGDTEAFF. The DNA for the CDR3 is TGTGCCAGCAGCCAAGCCGTCGGGGACACTGAAGCTTTCTTT.

This clonotype was recorded at least ten times. In DNA, the CDR3 is TGTGCCAGCAGTTTACCTACTAGCGGGGGGGCCTCGTCCCTTTACGAGCAGTACTTC. Translating it yields CASSLPTSGGASSLYEQYF. The chain recombines TRBV28 with TRBJ2-7; 13 bases match TRBD2. V shed 2 bases and J 4 bases; nucleotides not matched to a gene: 14. The germline V gene encodes CDR1 MDHEN and CDR2 SYDVKM. The CDR3 loop spans 19 amino acids.

This clonotype was counted only a few times. This chain uses TRBV6-2 or TRBV6-3 with TRBJ1-2; no definite D call. This CDR3 has 15 amino acids. The V end was cut by 5 bases, the J end by 2 bases, with 15 bases between. The germline gives CDR1 MNHEY, CDR2 SVGEGT. The CDR3 loop is CASSPGGRVNYGYTF. For the CDR3, the DNA is TGTGCCAGCAGTCCGGGCGGAAGAGTAAACTATGGCTACACCTTC.

This clonotype turned up a few times. The chain is built from TRBV12-3 or TRBV12-4 and TRBJ1-5, with D tentatively TRBD1 (5 bases). The CDR3 length is 15 residues. Trimming cost V 1 base and J 4 bases, with 11 bases left between them. The CDR3 loop is CASSLVGTKNQPQHF. The CDR3 DNA reads TGTGCCAGCAGTTTAGTAGGGACCAAAAATCAGCCCCAGCATTTT.

The chain links TRBV2 to TRBJ2-3; tentative D call: TRBD1 (6 bases). The assigned J gene may be wrong: the sequence end matches TRBJ1-5 better. The CDR3 consists of 14 residues. Germline CDR1 is SNHLY and CDR2 is FYNNEI. The CDR3 coding sequence is TGTGCCAGCAGGGGACAAACGAACACAGATACGCAGCATTTT. This gives the protein CASRGQTNTDTQHF.

This clonotype was counted many times. The V call is TRBV12-3 or TRBV12-4, the J call TRBJ1-4; a weak D match, TRBD1 (5 bases). CDR3 size: 12 residues. V was clipped by 4 bases and J by 7 bases, with 7 bases between them. In DNA, the CDR3 is TGTGCCAGCAGTTCGGGGACTGAAAAACTGTTTTTT. It encodes CASSSGTEKLFF.

V usage is TRBV30 and J usage is TRBJ2-5; 7 bases map to TRBD2. V was pared by 5 bases and J by 4 bases, with 7 bases of the junction left unmatched. This CDR3 is 13 amino acids long. Germline V gene data show CDR1 as GTSNPN and CDR2 as SVGIG (reference sequence). CDR3 protein: CAWQTGGGETQYF. The DNA for the CDR3 is TGTGCCTGGCAGACGGGGGGAGGAGAGACCCAGTACTTC.

The chain employs TRBV24-1 and TRBJ2-7; D is perhaps TRBD1 or TRBD2 (5 bases each). The length of the CDR3 is 12 residues. The V gene lost 0 bases and the J gene lost 11 bases, with 10 bases spanning the gap. Germline assignment: CDR1 KGHDR and CDR2 SFDVKD. The CDR3 loop is CATSDLGTHKYF. CDR3 sequence (DNA): TGTGCCACCAGTGATTTGGGGACCCATAAGTACTTC.

This clonotype has only a few counts. The J gene is TRBJ1-2, the V gene TRBV2, with D perhaps TRBD1 (6 bases). Germline V lookup: CDR1 SNHLY, CDR2 FYNNEI. The CDR3 is 15 amino acids. V was clipped by 6 bases and J by 8 bases, with 22 bases between them. The CDR3 DNA sequence: TGTGCCAGCAGCCTTTATAACAGGGATACGCAGGGCTACACCTTC. This encodes CASSLYNRDTQGYTF. The entire variable domain, with the rest obtained from reference TRBV2 and TRBJ1-2, is as follows: EPEVTQTPSHQVTQMGQEVILRCVPISNHLYFYWYRQILGQKVEFLVSFYNNEISEKSEIFDDQFSVERPDGSNFTLKIRSTKLEDSAMYFCASSLYNRDTQGYTFGSGTRLTVV.

This clonotype was counted between two and nine times. The V gene is TRBV7-2, the J gene TRBJ1-3, with 8 bases aligning to TRBD1. Germline V gives CDR1 SGHTA, CDR2 FQGNSA. J lost 6 bases, V lost 5 bases, and 9 bases had no gene match. The CDR3 runs 15 residues. The CDR3 here is CASSPPGQVTNTIYF. The DNA of the CDR3 is TGTGCCAGCAGCCCACCGGGACAGGTGACAAACACCATATATTTT.